This T cell receptor (beta chain) appears in the sequencing data of a study of CD8+ T cells in alopecia areata. Study findings and constraints: Resident alphabeta T-cell populations of normal skin are likewise subject to sequencing in scalp samples. Affected lesional scalp, above all in alopecia totalis/universalis, was more clonal than normal scalp.

Trimming removed 0 bases from V and 3 bases from J, with 23 bases in between. From germline, CDR1 is SGHVS and CDR2 FQNEAQ. This CDR3 comprises 19 residues. cDNA serving as the sequencing template came from extracted, reverse transcribed RNA. Using immunoSEQ multiplex PCR, the repertoire was profiled, and TCRdb retains in-frame clones only, with some absent. The sample has some 20,000 clones, roughly two thirds seen once. Once sorted, CD4+ cells from about 5 patients yielded CD25+CD127- cells. Individuals with alopecia areata gave both lesional scalp punch biopsies and peripheral blood for collection. In regard to this clone: Its antigen remains unknown.

Sequencing was carried out using CD4+ Tregs sorted from blood. This sequence joins TRBV7-8 and TRBJ2-5, with D possibly being TRBD1 or TRBD2 (6 bases each). The receptor was derived from a human donor with alopecia areata. In DNA form, the CDR3 reads TGTGCCAGCAGCTTAGCGCTTCGGGGGCCGCCTGGGGCCGAAGAGACCCAGTACTTC. It yields the protein CASSLALRGPPGAEETQYF.